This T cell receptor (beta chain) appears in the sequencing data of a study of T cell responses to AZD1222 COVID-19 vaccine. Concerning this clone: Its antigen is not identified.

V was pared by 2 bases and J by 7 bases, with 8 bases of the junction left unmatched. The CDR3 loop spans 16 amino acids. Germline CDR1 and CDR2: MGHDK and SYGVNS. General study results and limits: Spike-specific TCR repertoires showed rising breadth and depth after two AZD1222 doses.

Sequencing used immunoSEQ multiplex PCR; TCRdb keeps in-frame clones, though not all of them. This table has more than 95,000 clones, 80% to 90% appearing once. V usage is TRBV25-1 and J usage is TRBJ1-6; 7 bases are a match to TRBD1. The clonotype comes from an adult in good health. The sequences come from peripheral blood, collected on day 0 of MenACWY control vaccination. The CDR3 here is CASSEGFGTANSPLHF. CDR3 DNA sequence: TGTGCCAGCAGTGAAGGGTTCGGGACAGCCAATTCACCCCTCCACTTT.